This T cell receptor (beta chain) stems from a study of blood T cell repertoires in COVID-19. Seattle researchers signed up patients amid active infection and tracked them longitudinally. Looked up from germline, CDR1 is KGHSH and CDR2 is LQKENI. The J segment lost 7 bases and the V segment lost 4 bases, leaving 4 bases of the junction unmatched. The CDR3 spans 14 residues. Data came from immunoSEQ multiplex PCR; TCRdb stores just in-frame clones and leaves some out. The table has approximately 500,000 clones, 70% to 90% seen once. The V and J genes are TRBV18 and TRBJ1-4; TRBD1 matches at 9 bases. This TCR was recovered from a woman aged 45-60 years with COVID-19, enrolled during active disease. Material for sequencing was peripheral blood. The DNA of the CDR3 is TGTGCCAGCTCACGCGGGACAGGGAGTGAAAAACTGTTTTTT. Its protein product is CASSRGTGSEKLFF.